The 3 T cell receptor beta chains below come from one sample, sequenced in a study of blood T cells in healthy people across ages. Primers used in a second PCR of roughly 7 to 12 cycles were a sample-barcoded 5' primer and a J-beta primer mix. Using its own MiXCR run on the 5' RACE reads, TCRdb lists one record per CDR3 protein. The top ten hold 10% to 15% of the sample, which has about 1.1 million distinct CDR3 sequences, roughly two fifths seen once. The material sequenced was blood. The receptor source for this set is a man aged 18 to 29 in good health.

The rearrangement uses TRBV10-3 and TRBJ1-5, with D uncertain. The CDR3 length is 15 residues. CDR1 ENHRY and CDR2 SYGVKD come from the germline V gene. The V gene lost 10 bases and the J gene lost 4 bases, with 20 bases spanning the gap. In DNA form, the CDR3 reads TGTGCCACCCACAAACCGGACGGAGAGAATCAGCCCCAGCATTTT. Its protein is CATHKPDGENQPQHF.

The chain recombines TRBV27 with TRBJ1-1, with D unclear. V lost 1 base and J 4 bases, leaving 16 bases between the germline ends. The CDR3 covers 16 residues. CDR1 and CDR2 from the germline V gene are MNHEY and SMNVEV (reference sequence). The CDR3 bases are TGTGCCAGCAGTTTATGGAATGTGCCAGGAGGCACTGAAGCTTTCTTT. This translates into CASSLWNVPGGTEAFF.

The CDR3 coding sequence is TGCACACCTCGTCGGGACACCTCGCAAGAGACCCAGTACTTC. It codes for CTPRRDTSQETQYF. The rearrangement links TRBV20-1 to TRBJ2-5; tentatively, D is TRBD1 (6 bases). CDR1 DFQATT and CDR2 SNEGSKA come from the germline V gene (reference sequence). The CDR3 spans 14 residues.